These 30 T cell receptor beta chains were sequenced from one sample in a study of blood T cell repertoires in COVID-19. Using immunoSEQ multiplex PCR, the repertoire was profiled, and TCRdb retains in-frame clones only, with some absent. This table holds some 200,000 clones, approximately 82% found once. Sequencing input: peripheral blood. The receptors here all came from a woman between 40 and 50 years old with acute or convalescent COVID-19.

This chain uses TRBV5-6 with TRBJ2-1, with 11 bases matching TRBD2. The V gene end was trimmed by 3 bases and the J gene end by 3 bases; junction bases not matched to a gene: 8. The germline V gene encodes CDR1 SGHDT and CDR2 YYEEEE. The CDR3 has 17 residues. The CDR3 bases are TGTGCCAGCAGCTATAGCGGGAGGGCCAGATTCTACAATGAGCAGTTCTTC. Its translation is CASSYSGRARFYNEQFF. Complete variable domain (other parts from reference TRBV5-6 and TRBJ2-1): DAGVTQSPTHLIKTRGQQVTLRCSPKSGHDTVSWYQQALGQGPQFIFQYYEEEERQRGNFPDRFSGHQFPNYSSELNVNALLLGDSALYLCASSYSGRARFYNEQFFGPGTRLTVL.

The V and J genes are TRBV7-2 and TRBJ2-4, with 8 nucleotides matching TRBD2. The V gene's germline CDR1 is SGHTA and CDR2 FQGNSA. The J segment lost 3 bases and the V segment lost 5 bases, leaving 9 bases of the junction unmatched. This CDR3 is 16 amino acids long. CDR3 loop: CASSRGGTALKNIQYF. DNA of the CDR3: TGTGCCAGCAGCCGGGGGGGCACCGCCCTCAAAAACATTCAGTACTTC.

This chain links TRBV7-3 with TRBJ2-3; D is possibly TRBD2 (7 bases). The germline CDR1 and CDR2 sequences are SGHTA and FQGTGA. Trimming pared 3 bases from V and 4 bases from J, leaving 11 bases between. The CDR3 covers 14 residues. CDR3 nucleotides: TGTGCCAGCAGCTTGGGGGGGCTGGCAGATACGCAGTATTTT. Encoded protein: CASSLGGLADTQYF.

This chain links TRBV5-6 with TRBJ2-1; 14 bases align to TRBD2. The germline CDR1 and CDR2 sequences are SGHDT and YYEEEE. J was trimmed by 5 bases and V by 0 bases; bases with no gene match: 4. The CDR3 extends over 17 amino acids. CDR3 in amino acids: CASSLGLAGGPNNEQFF. DNA of the CDR3: TGTGCCAGCAGCTTGGGACTAGCGGGGGGGCCAAACAATGAGCAGTTCTTC.

Note on this clone: One junction end disagrees with the germline gene, perhaps due to a read error. The chain recombines TRBV7-3 with TRBJ2-1; tentatively, D is TRBD1 (5 bases). Germline V gives CDR1 SGHTA, CDR2 FQGTGA. The CDR3 extends over 15 amino acids. CDR3 sequence: CASSPPGRAGHEQFF. The CDR3 DNA is TGTGCGAGCAGTCCGCCAGGCAGGGCAGGTCATGAGCAGTTCTTC. The entire variable domain, with the rest obtained from reference TRBV7-3 and TRBJ2-1, is as follows: GAGVSQTPSNKVTEKGKYVELRCDPISGHTALYWYRQSLGQGPEFLIYFQGTGAADDSGLPNDRFFAVRPEGSVSTLKIQRTERGDSAVYLCASSPPGRAGHEQFFGPGTRLTVL.

This chain joins TRBV11-2 and TRBJ1-1; possibly TRBD1 for D (5 bases). Germline CDR1 reads SGHAT; CDR2 reads FQNNGV. The CDR3 is 15 amino acids. The V end lost 5 bases, the J end lost 12 bases, and 25 bases lay between the germline ends. CDR3 bases: TGTGCCAGCAGCATATCTACTCAACAGGCAGCCCTATCTTTCTTT. Protein product: CASSISTQQAALSFF. The variable domain in full, with the rest retrieved from reference TRBV11-2 and TRBJ1-1, is EAGVAQSPRYKIIEKRQSVAFWCNPISGHATLYWYQQILGQGPKLLIQFQNNGVVDDSQLPKDRFSAERLKGVDSTLKIQPAKLEDSAVYLCASSISTQQAALSFFGQGTRLTVV.

This chain uses TRBV19 with TRBJ2-4; D might be TRBD1 (6 bases). The CDR3 runs to 15 residues. Germline CDR1 LNHDA, CDR2 SQIVND (reference sequence). V was trimmed by 3 bases and J by 0 bases, leaving 9 bases between them. The CDR3 loop reads CASSIAGVAKNIQYF. For the CDR3, the DNA is TGTGCCAGTAGTATCGCAGGGGTAGCCAAAAACATTCAGTACTTC. Looking up the rest from reference TRBV19 and TRBJ2-4 gives the full variable domain: DGGITQSPKYLFRKEGQNVTLSCEQNLNHDAMYWYRQDPGQGLRLIYYSQIVNDFQKGDIAEGYSVSREKKESFPLTVTSAQKNPTAFYLCASSIAGVAKNIQYFGAGTRLSVL.

This sequence joins TRBV7-8 and TRBJ1-5; 7 nucleotides line up with TRBD1. The junction had 4 bases not matched to a gene; V was cut back by 5 bases and J by 0 bases. The germline gives CDR1 SGHVS, CDR2 FQNEAQ. The CDR3 is 15 residues long. CDR3 coding DNA: TGTGCCAGCAGCCCAGACAGGGCTAGCAATCAGCCCCAGCATTTT. Amino acids: CASSPDRASNQPQHF.

This sequence joins TRBV25-1 and TRBJ2-2, with D possibly TRBD2 on 5 matching bases. Germline lookup yields CDR1 MGHDK and CDR2 SYGVNS. The CDR3 contains 12 residues. Trimming removed 6 bases at V and 6 bases at J, with 8 bases between. The CDR3 is CASREAAGELFF. CDR3 nucleotides: TGTGCCAGCAGGGAGGCGGCCGGGGAGCTGTTTTTT. Looking up the rest from reference TRBV25-1 and TRBJ2-2 gives the full variable domain: EADIYQTPRYLVIGTGKKITLECSQTMGHDKMYWYQQDPGMELHLIHYSYGVNSTEKGDLSSESTVSRIRTEHFPLTLESARPSHTSQYLCASREAAGELFFGEGSRLTVL.

V gene TRBV11-2 combines with J gene TRBJ2-6; 10 bases align to TRBD1. Per germline, CDR1 SGHAT and CDR2 FQNNGV. V was pared by 5 bases and J by 0 bases, with 10 bases of the junction left unmatched. This CDR3 contains 19 residues. The CDR3 sequence: CASSGWGQGITSGANVLTF. DNA for the CDR3: TGTGCCAGCAGCGGTTGGGGACAGGGGATTACCTCTGGGGCCAACGTCCTGACTTTC. Full variable domain (missing parts from reference TRBV11-2 and TRBJ2-6): EAGVAQSPRYKIIEKRQSVAFWCNPISGHATLYWYQQILGQGPKLLIQFQNNGVVDDSQLPKDRFSAERLKGVDSTLKIQPAKLEDSAVYLCASSGWGQGITSGANVLTFGAGSRLTVL.

The chain recombines TRBV6-2 or TRBV6-3 with TRBJ2-1; 11 bases line up with TRBD2. Trimming cost V 2 bases and J 4 bases; bases outside gene matches: 4. Germline lookup yields CDR1 MNHEY and CDR2 SVGEGT. This CDR3 is built from 16 residues. The chain's CDR3 is CASSYEGLAAYNEQFF. The CDR3, as DNA: TGTGCCAGCAGTTACGAGGGACTAGCGGCTTACAATGAGCAGTTCTTC.

The chain recombines TRBV19 with TRBJ2-1, with D uncertain. Germline V gene sequence: CDR1 LNHDA, CDR2 SQIVND (reference sequence). The CDR3 totals 15 residues. With 7 bases removed from V and 0 bases from J, the gap between germline ends came to 13 bases. Here the CDR3 DNA reads TGTGCCAGTACCCCGACACCGAGCTCCTACAATGAGCAGTTCTTC. Amino acids: CASTPTPSSYNEQFF. The whole variable domain, remainder taken from reference TRBV19 and TRBJ2-1, is DGGITQSPKYLFRKEGQNVTLSCEQNLNHDAMYWYRQDPGQGLRLIYYSQIVNDFQKGDIAEGYSVSREKKESFPLTVTSAQKNPTAFYLCASTPTPSSYNEQFFGPGTRLTVL.

The V and J genes are TRBV10-2 and TRBJ2-2; TRBD2 aligns across 8 bases. There are 15 residues in the CDR3. The germline CDR1 and CDR2 sequences are WSHSY and SAAADI. V was pared by 2 bases and J by 3 bases, with 2 bases of the junction left unmatched. CDR3 sequence reads: CASSETGGHTGELFF. CDR3 DNA sequence: TGCGCCAGCAGTGAGACGGGAGGGCACACCGGGGAGCTGTTTTTT.

The chain carries TRBV30 and TRBJ1-3; D unresolved. Deletions cut 4 bases from V and 2 bases from J, with 12 bases between. Germline V lookup: CDR1 GTSNPN, CDR2 SVGIG (reference sequence). The CDR3 contains 14 residues. In DNA form, the CDR3 reads TGTGCCTGGACCCGGGTGGCAACTGGAAACACCATATATTTT. This codes for CAWTRVATGNTIYF.

This rearrangement joins TRBV19 to TRBJ1-2, with D perhaps matching TRBD1 (6 bases). This CDR3 spans 17 amino acids. Germline CDR1 and CDR2: LNHDA and SQIVND (reference sequence). V was pared by 7 bases and J by 0 bases, with 21 bases between. The CDR3 sequence: CASTRRGGPAPNYGYTF. For the CDR3, the DNA is TGTGCCAGTACCAGGAGGGGGGGGCCGGCTCCTAACTATGGCTACACCTTC.

The chain joins TRBV10-3 to TRBJ1-3; D ambiguous. Trimming pared 6 bases from V and 4 bases from J, leaving 16 bases between. Germline CDR1 and CDR2: ENHRY and SYGVKD. This CDR3 has 15 residues. CDR3 sequence reads: CAIRADLTGGNTIYF. Here the CDR3 DNA reads TGTGCCATCAGAGCGGACCTCACGGGGGGAAACACCATATATTTT.

This clone showed up just a few times. J is TRBJ1-3 and V is TRBV5-4; D gene ambiguous. Trimming pared 6 bases from V and 1 base from J, leaving 8 bases between. This CDR3 has 13 amino acids. Germline V gene sequence: CDR1 SGHNT, CDR2 YYREEE (reference sequence). This chain's CDR3 is CASTRGSGNTIYF. The DNA of the CDR3 is TGTGCCAGCACTAGAGGGTCTGGAAACACCATATATTTT. The full variable domain, its missing parts supplied by reference TRBV5-4 and TRBJ1-3, is ETGVTQSPTHLIKTRGQQVTLRCSSQSGHNTVSWYQQALGQGPQFIFQYYREEENGRGNFPPRFSGLQFPNYSSELNVNALELDDSALYLCASTRGSGNTIYFGEGSWLTVV.

The CDR3 DNA follows: TGTGCCACCTCGATTTCAGGCAGGGGGCAACAAGAGACCCAGTACTTC. Its protein product is CATSISGRGQQETQYF. The chain couples TRBV15 to TRBJ2-5; 8 bases line up with TRBD1. From germline, CDR1 is LNHNV and CDR2 YYDKDF (reference sequence). The CDR3 consists of 16 residues. The J segment lost 2 bases and the V segment lost 8 bases, leaving 13 bases of the junction unmatched.

The CDR3, as DNA: TGTGCCAGTAGTATAGATCCATCGACAGGGGGAGGCTACACCTTC. It translates to CASSIDPSTGGGYTF. This chain links TRBV19 with TRBJ1-2, with 9 positions matching TRBD1. The trim removed 0 bases at V and 8 bases at J, leaving 7 bases unmatched. This CDR3 comprises 15 residues. Germline CDR1 LNHDA, CDR2 SQIVND (reference sequence).

The chain joins TRBV19 to TRBJ2-1; 10 bases line up with TRBD1. The CDR3 is made up of 16 amino acids. Per germline, CDR1 LNHDA and CDR2 SQIVND (reference sequence). The ends lost 5 bases at V and 3 bases at J; junction bases unmatched: 7. CDR3 sequence reads: CASSARQGAHYNEQFF. The CDR3 DNA is TGTGCCAGTAGTGCACGACAGGGGGCTCACTACAATGAGCAGTTCTTC.

The chain joins TRBV30 to TRBJ2-7, with a tentative D call TRBD2 (6 bases). Germline V CDR1 and CDR2: GTSNPN, SVGIG (reference sequence). The CDR3 length is 10 residues. CDR3 nucleotides: TGTGCGGGGGGAGAATACGAGCAGTACTTC. Encoded protein: CAGGEYEQYF. Full variable domain (missing parts from reference TRBV30 and TRBJ2-7): SQTIHQWPATLVQPVGSPLSLECTVEGTSNPNLYWYRQAAGRGLQLLFYSVGIGQISSEVPQNLSASRPQDRQFILSSKKLLLSDSGFYLCAGGEYEQYFGPGTRLTVT.

This clone appeared a single time. The rearrangement links TRBV9 to TRBJ1-2; 7 nucleotides align to TRBD1. CDR3 length equals 13 residues. V trimming: 6 bases; J trimming: 2 bases; junction bases outside the gene matches: 4. Germline values: CDR1 SGDLS, CDR2 YYNGEE. The CDR3 nucleotides are TGTGCCAGCACCCGGGACAGCAACTATGGCTACACCTTC. Residues: CASTRDSNYGYTF.

This sequence joins TRBV6-5 and TRBJ2-2, with a weak D call TRBD1 (6 bases). Deletions cut 0 bases from V and 8 bases from J, with 10 bases between. The CDR3 contains 14 residues. The V gene's germline CDR1 is MNHEY and CDR2 SVGAGI. CDR3 protein: CASSYSTGGGELFF. In DNA, the CDR3 is TGTGCCAGCAGTTACTCGACAGGAGGTGGGGAGCTGTTTTTT.

The chain has TRBV11-2 and TRBJ1-2; D is possibly TRBD1 (5 bases). With 3 bases removed from V and 7 bases from J, the gap between germline ends came to 15 bases. Germline assignment: CDR1 SGHAT and CDR2 FQNNGV. The CDR3 loop spans 14 amino acids. For the CDR3, the DNA is TGTGCCAGCAGCTTGACGACAGTGGACCCTGGCTACACCTTC. Translating it yields CASSLTTVDPGYTF. The entire variable domain, with the rest obtained from reference TRBV11-2 and TRBJ1-2, is as follows: EAGVAQSPRYKIIEKRQSVAFWCNPISGHATLYWYQQILGQGPKLLIQFQNNGVVDDSQLPKDRFSAERLKGVDSTLKIQPAKLEDSAVYLCASSLTTVDPGYTFGSGTRLTVV.

This chain connects TRBV4-3 to TRBJ2-1; D not resolved. Germline CDR1 LGHNA, CDR2 YSLEER. The V end lost 0 bases, the J end lost 0 bases, and 9 bases lay between the germline ends. The CDR3 covers 16 residues. CDR3 in amino acids: CASSQEATASYNEQFF. CDR3 nucleotides: TGCGCCAGCAGCCAAGAAGCAACCGCCTCCTACAATGAGCAGTTCTTC.

The chain employs TRBV7-9 and TRBJ2-3; TRBD2 matches at 9 bases. CDR1 SEHNR and CDR2 FQNEAQ come from the germline V gene (reference sequence). CDR3 length equals 18 residues. V lost 8 bases, J lost 0 bases, and 15 bases stayed unmatched. The CDR3 is CASAGLLGREGSTDTQYF. CDR3 in DNA: TGTGCCAGCGCGGGACTTCTCGGGCGGGAGGGTAGCACAGATACGCAGTATTTT.

This chain joins TRBV27 and TRBJ2-3; 13 bases agree with TRBD2. This CDR3 has 17 residues. Per the germline V gene, CDR1 is MNHEY and CDR2 is SMNVEV (reference sequence). After removal of 3 bases from V and 4 bases from J, the junction contained 7 bases not matched to a gene. The CDR3, as DNA: TGTGCCAGCAGTTTTTCCCTCGGACTAGCGGGGGCAGATACGCAGTATTTT. It specifies CASSFSLGLAGADTQYF.

The J gene is TRBJ2-6, the V gene TRBV18; 10 positions match TRBD1. J gave up 4 bases and V 2 bases, and 14 bases lay outside the gene matches. CDR1 KGHSH and CDR2 LQKENI come from the germline V gene. The CDR3 totals 20 residues. CDR3 coding DNA: TGTGCCAGCTCACCAAATTCCGGACAGGGGGTTTTGGCAGGGGCCAACGTCCTGACTTTC. It codes for CASSPNSGQGVLAGANVLTF.

This chain uses TRBV4-1 with TRBJ1-1; D remains ambiguous. Germline V lookup: CDR1 MGHRA, CDR2 YSYEKL. Trimming shortened V by 0 bases and J by 8 bases, and 10 bases separated the two germline ends. There are 13 residues in the CDR3. The CDR3 nucleotides read TGCGCCAGCAGCCAAGATCTGAGGGAGGAAGCTTTCTTT. This sequence encodes CASSQDLREEAFF.

The V call is TRBV3-1 (or the pseudogene TRBV3-2), the J call TRBJ2-1, with 9 positions matching TRBD2. The CDR3 has 14 amino acids. V was pared by 6 bases and J by 7 bases, with 7 bases of the junction left unmatched. Germline values: CDR1 LGHDT, CDR2 YNNKEL (reference sequence). Written as DNA, the CDR3 is TGTGCCAGCAGTGTATTAGCGGGAGAGAATGAGCAGTTCTTC. Translated, it gives CASSVLAGENEQFF.